A single sample gave rise to the 11 T cell receptor beta chains below, sequenced in a study of blood T cells in healthy people across ages. A second PCR, run for roughly 7 to 11 cycles, used a sample-barcoded 5' primer plus a J-beta primer mix. TCRdb re-analysed the 5' RACE reads in MiXCR, keeping a single row per CDR3 protein. Among some 1.5 million distinct CDR3 sequences listed, about 30% were seen once. The sequenced material came from blood. The receptors originated from a woman aged 25-40 years in good health.

This clonotype occurred many times. The chain links TRBV6-5 to TRBJ1-2; 8 nucleotides agree with TRBD1. Germline-derived CDR1 and CDR2 are MNHEY and SVGAGI. After removal of 6 bases from V and 6 bases from J, the junction contained 6 bases not matched to a gene. The CDR3 has 13 residues. CDR3 nucleotide sequence: TGTGCCAGCAGCTCCGACAGGGGAGATGGCTACACCTTC. It specifies CASSSDRGDGYTF.

The V and J genes are TRBV7-2 and TRBJ2-1; no clear D gene. Germline values: CDR1 SGHTA, CDR2 FQGNSA. V shed 1 base and J shed 9 bases, with 10 bases lying between them. This CDR3 is built from 13 residues. In nucleotides, the CDR3 is TGTGCCAGCAGCTTAGAAGGGATCAGTGAGCAGTTCTTC. It codes for CASSLEGISEQFF.

V is TRBV12-3 or TRBV12-4 and J is TRBJ1-2; D unclear. The CDR3 covers 12 residues. V was cut by 4 bases and J by 10 bases, with 13 bases left in between. The CDR3 DNA sequence: TGTGCCAGCAGTTGGCGGATCGAGGACTACACCTTC. Translating gives CASSWRIEDYTF.

The V gene is TRBV27, the J gene TRBJ1-2, with a possible D match to TRBD1 (5 bases). This CDR3 spans 13 amino acids. Germline assignment: CDR1 MNHEY and CDR2 SMNVEV (reference sequence). V was pared by 6 bases and J by 5 bases, with 13 bases between. CDR3 nucleotide sequence: TGTGCCAGCAGGGGGACGACTCCTTATGGCTACACCTTC. Protein sequence: CASRGTTPYGYTF.

Only a few counts were recorded for this clonotype. The chain is built from TRBV29-1 and TRBJ1-1, with D unresolved. Germline V gene sequence: CDR1 SQVTM, CDR2 ANQGSEA. Trimming cost V 4 bases and J 2 bases, with 8 bases left between them. This CDR3 contains 12 residues. CDR3 loop: CSVGSRNTEAFF. The DNA of the CDR3 is TGCAGCGTTGGGTCCAGAAACACTGAAGCTTTCTTT.

In this sample, this clonotype turned up a few times. The V gene is TRBV5-1, the J gene TRBJ2-6; maybe TRBD1 (5 bases). Trimming shortened V by 0 bases and J by 0 bases, and 10 bases separated the two germline ends. This CDR3 is built from 17 residues. Germline lookup yields CDR1 SGHRS and CDR2 YFSETQ. The CDR3 DNA reads as TGCGCCAGCAGCTTGGGCGCGACAGCCTCTGGGGCCAACGTCCTGACTTTC. Amino acid sequence: CASSLGATASGANVLTF.

The V and J genes are TRBV5-6 and TRBJ1-2; D is unclear. V was pared by 5 bases and J by 8 bases, with 22 bases between. Germline V gene lookup returns CDR1 SGHDT and CDR2 YYEEEE. CDR3 length equals 15 residues. CDR3: CASRMALTKGGGYTF. The DNA of the CDR3 is TGTGCCAGCAGAATGGCCCTTACAAAGGGTGGCGGCTACACCTTC. Combining the CDR3 with reference TRBV5-6 and TRBJ1-2 gives the whole variable domain DAGVTQSPTHLIKTRGQQVTLRCSPKSGHDTVSWYQQALGQGPQFIFQYYEEEERQRGNFPDRFSGHQFPNYSSELNVNALLLGDSALYLCASRMALTKGGGYTFGSGTRLTVV.

Comment on this clonotype: One junction end does not reproduce the germline sequence, and a read error may be involved. The chain has TRBV5-1 and TRBJ2-3, with D hard to call. Germline loops: CDR1 SGHRS, CDR2 YFSETQ. CDR3 size: 11 residues. The CDR3, as DNA: TGCGCCGGCAGCTTGGGTGATACGCAGTATTTT. Its protein product is CAGSLGDTQYF.

The chain links TRBV5-1 to TRBJ1-2; possible D gene TRBD1, 5 bases. CDR3 size: 15 residues. V lost 4 bases and J 5 bases, leaving 18 bases between the germline ends. The V gene's germline CDR1 is SGHRS and CDR2 YFSETQ. The CDR3 sequence is CASSIGQEGRYGYTF. CDR3 DNA: TGCGCCAGCAGCATTGGGCAGGAGGGGCGGTATGGCTACACCTTC.

This chain links TRBV4-2 with TRBJ1-1; perhaps TRBD1 as D (5 bases). CDR3 length: 14 residues. Germline CDR1 reads LGHNA; CDR2 reads YNFKEQ. Trimming stripped 0 bases from V and 5 bases from J, with 10 bases between. The chain's CDR3 is CASSQDPGFTEAFF. For the CDR3, the DNA is TGTGCCAGCAGCCAAGATCCAGGGTTTACTGAAGCTTTCTTT.

The V and J genes are TRBV3-1 and TRBJ2-7, with TRBD1 as a possible D gene (5 bases). The V end was cut by 5 bases, the J end by 6 bases, with 14 bases between. The CDR3 contains 13 residues. Germline loops: CDR1 LGHDT, CDR2 YNNKEL (reference sequence). The CDR3 DNA reads as TGTGCCAGCAGCGCAAGCAGGGTCGCCGAGCAGTACTTC. Protein: CASSASRVAEQYF.